The subject of this entry is one TCR beta chain. Measured with immunoSEQ multiplex PCR; TCRdb has only the in-frame clones, and not every one. The sample includes around 140,000 clones, approximately 78% of them seen just once. This specimen belongs to a study of blood T cell repertoires in COVID-19. Across the whole study: Material from acute and convalescent COVID-19 was sourced from the United States, Italy and Spain.

Living in about 25 US areas, the participants were between roughly 18 and 90 years of age. Recovered participants had two consecutive negative NP/OP PCR tests, healthcare professional clearance, or symptom resolution. This CDR3 is built from 15 residues. The sequence was obtained from a woman aged 45-60 years who had recovered from COVID-19. Sequenced material: PBMCs or T cells enriched from blood (not recorded which). The gene calls are TRBV12-1 and TRBJ1-1. TRBV12-1 constitutes a pseudogene. This chain's CDR3 is CARLARDSRNTEAFF. The CDR3 region has the DNA TGTGCTAGACTCGCGAGGGATTCGAGGAACACTGAAGCTTTCTTT.